A selection of T cell receptor beta chains follows, all from one sample in a study of blood T cell repertoires in COVID-19. Repertoires were generated with immunoSEQ multiplex PCR, while TCRdb's copy carries only in-frame clones and drops some. The data hold some 76,000 clones, with around 87% observed a single time. Sequencing used peripheral blood. Source of these receptors: a woman aged 18 to 35 with acute or convalescent COVID-19. Both conserved end residues are trimmed from each CDR3. Fields, in order: CDR3 length, clone size, V gene, CDR3 protein. The size field is filled for only some rows; it gives once, few, many or a size class.

>11|-|TRBV10-3
AIGTANTGELF
>13|-|TRBV11-2
ASSLGRTRTYEQY
>15|-|TRBV5-6
ASSLFWTGALNYGYT
>17|-|TRBV7-4
ASSLARGASGRVYETQY
>14|-|TRBV23-1
ASSQLAQGGNEKLF
>12|-|TRBV28
ASSLTRRLYEQY
>10|-|TRBV5-5
ASSFTGIEQY
>12|-|TRBV9
ASSVGTGSSPLH
>11|-|TRBV7-2
ASSADSVGTQY
>17|-|TRBV12-5
ASGLGPKQGQGAFQPQH
>15|-|TRBV21-1
ASSKARVQRVRTEAF
>14|few|TRBV5-1
ASGQGGGSSGNTIY